This entry features one T cell receptor beta chain sequence. The antigen is undetermined. Measured with immunoSEQ multiplex PCR; TCRdb has only the in-frame clones, and not every one. This table holds over 55,000 clones, about 83% found once. The source of the sample is a study of OX40 agonist ivuxolimab in advanced cancers. Study in general: Hepatocellular carcinoma, melanoma, renal cell or head and neck cancer occurred in dose-escalation patients. Partial responses were achieved by three patients: one hepatocellular carcinoma, two cutaneous melanoma. Findings and caveats of the study: Researchers report that CD8+ T cells had, on average, more expanded clones than CD4+. By week 6 at 0.1 to 3.0 mg/kg, blood CD4+ and CD8+ T cells had expanded clonally.

This CDR3 has 14 amino acids. CDR1 is SGHRS and CDR2 is YFSETQ in the germline V gene. V lost 4 bases and J 3 bases, leaving 13 bases between the germline ends. The chain uses TRBV5-1 and TRBJ1-2; D gene ambiguous. This TCR was sampled from an adult with an advanced solid tumor such as melanoma, head and neck, liver or kidney cancer. The sample in question was CD4+ or CD8+ T cells sorted from blood, obtained in a trial of the OX40 agonist ivuxolimab. The CDR3 nucleotides read TGCGCCAGCAGCCAAGGAGGGTTGGACTATGGCTACACCTTC. It specifies CASSQGGLDYGYTF.